What follows are 4 T cell receptor beta chains derived from one specimen sequenced in a study of PD-1 blockade in classical Hodgkin lymphoma. Stated time point: newly diagnosed, previously untreated cHL patient sample. The CD4+ T cells used were purified from thawed PBMCs through magnetic negative selection. Here immunoSEQ multiplex PCR was the method, and the copy in TCRdb shows in-frame clones only, minus some. The sample yields almost 20,000 clones, about 83% seen once. The sample consisted of CD4+ T cells from blood. The receptors originated from a human donor with classical Hodgkin lymphoma.

The chain uses TRBV28 and TRBJ1-2, with a tentative D call TRBD1 (5 bases). V was cut by 3 bases and J by 4 bases, with 15 bases left in between. The CDR3 has 15 residues. CDR1 is MDHEN, CDR2 SYDVKM, per germline. Here the CDR3 reads CASSLQADSLYGYTF. CDR3 bases: TGTGCCAGCAGTTTGCAAGCTGACAGCCTCTATGGCTACACCTTC.

The gene calls are TRBV6-5 and TRBJ1-2; D remains ambiguous. Trimming left V 2 bases short and J 6 bases short, with 16 bases between. This CDR3 has 15 residues. CDR1 is MNHEY and CDR2 is SVGAGI in the germline V gene. The CDR3 nucleotides are TGTGCCAGCAGTTACGTCGGGCGGGAGCGTGATGGCTACACCTTC. It specifies CASSYVGRERDGYTF.

This clone has a handful of counts. CDR3 bases: TGCAGCGTTGAAGATCAACAGGGTGGACATGGCTACACCTTC. Translated, it gives CSVEDQQGGHGYTF. The J gene is TRBJ1-2, the V gene TRBV29-1, with D tentatively TRBD1 (6 bases). CDR1 is SQVTM, CDR2 ANQGSEA, per germline. The CDR3 is 14 amino acids. V lost 0 bases and J 6 bases, leaving 14 bases between the germline ends.

This chain joins TRBV10-1 and TRBJ2-2; 8 bases are a match to TRBD2. Germline CDR1 reads WNHNN; CDR2 reads SYGVQD (reference sequence). This CDR3 comprises 14 residues. Trimming cost V 3 bases and J 7 bases; bases outside gene matches: 4. DNA for the CDR3: TGCGCCAGCAGTGAACTAGCGGAAGGCGGGGAGCTGTTTTTT. Amino acid sequence: CASSELAEGGELFF.